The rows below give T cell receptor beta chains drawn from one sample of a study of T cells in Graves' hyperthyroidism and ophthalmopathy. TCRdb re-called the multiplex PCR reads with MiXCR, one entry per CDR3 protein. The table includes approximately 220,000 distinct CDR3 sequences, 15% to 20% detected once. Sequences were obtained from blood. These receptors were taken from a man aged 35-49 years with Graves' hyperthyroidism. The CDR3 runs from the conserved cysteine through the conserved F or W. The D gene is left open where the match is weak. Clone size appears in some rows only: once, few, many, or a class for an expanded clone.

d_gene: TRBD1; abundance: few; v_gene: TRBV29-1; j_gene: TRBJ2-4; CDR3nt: TGCAGCGTTGGGGGACCTGACAGGGCGATGGCCAAAAACATTCAGTACTTC; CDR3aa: CSVGGPDRAMAKNIQYF
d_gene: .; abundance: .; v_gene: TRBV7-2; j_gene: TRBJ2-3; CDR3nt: TGTGCCAGCAGCTTTTCTGGGGGCGTAGATACGCAGTATTTT; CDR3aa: CASSFSGGVDTQYF
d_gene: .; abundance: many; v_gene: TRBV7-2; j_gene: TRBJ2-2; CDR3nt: TGTGCCAGCAGCTTAGTATTTGCAAGGCCGTACACCGGGGAGCTGTTTTTT; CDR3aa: CASSLVFARPYTGELFF
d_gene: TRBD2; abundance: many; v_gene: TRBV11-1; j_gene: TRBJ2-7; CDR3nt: TGTGCCAGCAGCTCCGGGACTAGCGGAACCTACGAGCAGTACTTC; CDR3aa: CASSSGTSGTYEQYF
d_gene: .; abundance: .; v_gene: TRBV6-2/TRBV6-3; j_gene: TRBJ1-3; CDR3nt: TGTGCCAGCACCTTTGGACAGTTGGCCGGAAACACCATATATTTT; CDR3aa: CASTFGQLAGNTIYF
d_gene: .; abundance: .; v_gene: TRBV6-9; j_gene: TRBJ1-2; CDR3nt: TGTGCCAGCAGTTATTCCGGGTCAGGAACTGCTTGGACCTTC; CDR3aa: CASSYSGSGTAWTF
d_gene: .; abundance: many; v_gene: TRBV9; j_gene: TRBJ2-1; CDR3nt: TGTGCCAGCAGCGCCCGGACGGGTGAGCAGTTCTTC; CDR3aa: CASSARTGEQFF
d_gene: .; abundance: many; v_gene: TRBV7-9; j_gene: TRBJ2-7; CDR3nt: TGTGCCAGCAGCTTAGAGTGGGGGTACTACGAGCAGTACTTC; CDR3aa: CASSLEWGYYEQYF
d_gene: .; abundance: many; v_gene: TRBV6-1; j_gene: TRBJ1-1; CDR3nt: TGTGCCAGCAGCACCCTCAGGGGCACTGAAGCTTTCTTT; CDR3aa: CASSTLRGTEAFF
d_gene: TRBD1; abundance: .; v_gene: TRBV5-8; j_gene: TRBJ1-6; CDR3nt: TGTGCCAGCAGCTTGGGGACAGGGGGCGTCTCACCCCTCCACTTT; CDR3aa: CASSLGTGGVSPLHF
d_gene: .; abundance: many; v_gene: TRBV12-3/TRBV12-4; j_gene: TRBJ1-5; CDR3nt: TGTGCCAGCAGTTTGTGGGGGCGACAGCCCCAGCATTTT; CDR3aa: CASSLWGRQPQHF
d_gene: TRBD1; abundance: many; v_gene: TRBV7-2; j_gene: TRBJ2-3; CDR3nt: TGTGCCACCACAACGAGACAGGGGGGCACAGATACGCAGTATTTT; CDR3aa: CATTTRQGGTDTQYF
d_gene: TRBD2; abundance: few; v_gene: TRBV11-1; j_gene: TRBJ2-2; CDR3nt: TGTGCCAGCTCCGCCCCGGGGGGGCGGGTCACCGGGGAGCTGTTTTTT; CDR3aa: CASSAPGGRVTGELFF
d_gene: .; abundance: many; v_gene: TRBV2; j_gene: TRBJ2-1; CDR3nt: TGTGCCAGCGGGCTGTACAATGAGCAGTTCTTC; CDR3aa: CASGLYNEQFF
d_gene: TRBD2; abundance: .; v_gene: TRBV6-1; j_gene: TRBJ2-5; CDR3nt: TGTGCCAGCCGGACAGCGGGGGGAGAGACCCAGTACTTC; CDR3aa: CASRTAGGETQYF
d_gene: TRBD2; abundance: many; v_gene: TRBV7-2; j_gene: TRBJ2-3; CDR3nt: TGTGCCAGCAGCTTTAGCGGGACCAACACAGATACGCAGTATTTT; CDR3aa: CASSFSGTNTDTQYF
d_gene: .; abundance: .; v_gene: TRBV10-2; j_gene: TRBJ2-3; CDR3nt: TGCGCCAGCAGTGAGTCCCTGATGGGGACGCAGTATTTT; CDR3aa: CASSESLMGTQYF
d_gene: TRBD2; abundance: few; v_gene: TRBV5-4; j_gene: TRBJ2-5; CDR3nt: TGTGCCAGCAGCTCGGTTCGGGGGGATGAGACCCAGTACTTC; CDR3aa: CASSSVRGDETQYF
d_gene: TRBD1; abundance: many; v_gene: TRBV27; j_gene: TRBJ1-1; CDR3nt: TGTGCCAGCAGGCCCTTGGGACAGAACATGAACACTGAAGCTTTCTTT; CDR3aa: CASRPLGQNMNTEAFF
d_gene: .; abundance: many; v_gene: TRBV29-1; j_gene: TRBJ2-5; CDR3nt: TGCAGCGTTGATGGGCGGGGCGACCAAGAGACCCAGTACTTC; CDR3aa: CSVDGRGDQETQYF
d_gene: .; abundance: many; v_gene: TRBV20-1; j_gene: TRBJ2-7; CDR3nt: TGCAGTGCTAGAGGGGGACCGAAAATTACCTACGAGCAGTACTTC; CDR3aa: CSARGGPKITYEQYF
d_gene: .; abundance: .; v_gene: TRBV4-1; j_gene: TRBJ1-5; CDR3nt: TGCGCCAGCAGCCAAACAGGCCGTAGCGATCAGCCCCAGCATTTT; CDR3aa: CASSQTGRSDQPQHF
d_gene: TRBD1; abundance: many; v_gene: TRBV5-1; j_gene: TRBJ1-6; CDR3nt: TGCGCCAGCAGCGTCGGGACAGTCGAGGCGTATAATTCACCCCTCCACTTT; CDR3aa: CASSVGTVEAYNSPLHF
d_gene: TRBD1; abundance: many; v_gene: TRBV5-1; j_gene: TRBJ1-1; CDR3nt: TGCGCCAGCAGCTGGGACAGGGGGGACACTGAAGCTTTCTTT; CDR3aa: CASSWDRGDTEAFF
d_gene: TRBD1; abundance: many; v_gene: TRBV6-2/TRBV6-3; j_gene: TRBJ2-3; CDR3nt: TGTGCCAGCAGGGTAGGACAGGGGAGGACGGATACGCAGTATTTT; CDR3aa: CASRVGQGRTDTQYF
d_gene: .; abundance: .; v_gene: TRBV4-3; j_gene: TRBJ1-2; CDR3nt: TGCGCCAGCAGCCAAGTTGGGGGCACGTTATATGGCTACACCTTC; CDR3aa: CASSQVGGTLYGYTF
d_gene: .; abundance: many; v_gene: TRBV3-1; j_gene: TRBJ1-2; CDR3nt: TGTGCCAGCAGACAGTCCATGGCCGGGGGCTATGGCTACACCTTC; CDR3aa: CASRQSMAGGYGYTF
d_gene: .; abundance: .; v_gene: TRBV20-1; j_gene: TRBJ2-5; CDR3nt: TGCAGTGCTTCCGCCGGACAGAAAGGGGACACCCAGTACTTC; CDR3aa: CSASAGQKGDTQYF
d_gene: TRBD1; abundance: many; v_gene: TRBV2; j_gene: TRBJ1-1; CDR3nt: TGTGCCATACGTGGTGAGGGGGCGAACACTGAAGCTTTCTTT; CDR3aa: CAIRGEGANTEAFF
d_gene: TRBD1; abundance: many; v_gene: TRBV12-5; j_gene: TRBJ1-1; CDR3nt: TGTGCTAGTGGTTTGGTAGGGAGTCGACAGGGTATCCCTGAAGCTTTCTTT; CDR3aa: CASGLVGSRQGIPEAFF
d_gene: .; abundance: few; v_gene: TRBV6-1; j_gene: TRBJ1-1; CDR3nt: TGTGCCAGCACCTCCCTCGGGGACACTGAAGCTTTCTTT; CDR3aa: CASTSLGDTEAFF